The rows below give T cell receptor beta chains drawn from one sample of a study of T cell responses to AZD1222 COVID-19 vaccine. Method: immunoSEQ multiplex PCR; TCRdb's copy keeps in-frame clones and lacks some. The table records more than 95,000 clones, around 89% of them present only once. Sequencing was performed on peripheral blood, taken on day 0 of AZD1222 vaccination. The receptors were gathered from an adult in good health. Both conserved end residues are part of each CDR3.

TRBV6-5,TRBJ1-5,CASNEPAPNQPQHF
TRBV15,TRBJ1-4,CATGAPGQGNEKLFF
TRBV7-3,TRBJ2-4,CASSLTALLTSGHPQYF
TRBV29-1,TRBJ2-3,CSVDVVGATDTQYF
TRBV7-9,TRBJ1-2,CASSPPTSYYGYTF
TRBV15,TRBJ1-3,CATSSRVSGNTIYF
TRBV11-2,TRBJ2-5,CASSYDVLRGAGTQYF
TRBV19,TRBJ2-1,CASSGDKRQFF
TRBV6-5,TRBJ2-7,CASLIDRGDYEQYF
TRBV13,TRBJ2-3,CASSQGLAGEASTDTQYF
TRBV2,TRBJ1-3,CASRVDGGLTGNTIYF
TRBV6-5,TRBJ2-1,CASRRGGASEQFF
TRBV9,TRBJ1-3,CASSVGTGLSGNTIYF
TRBV5-1,TRBJ1-1,CASRQPGVGAEAFF
TRBV5-4,TRBJ2-7,CASSLPLAGSYEQYF
TRBV7-2,TRBJ1-5,CASSLVGTGALNQPQHF
TRBV28,TRBJ2-7,CASRRTAGYEQYF
TRBV18,TRBJ1-5,CASSLNGDGNQPQHF
TRBV10-3,TRBJ2-7,CAISEIGEQYF
TRBV6-5,TRBJ1-6,CASRADSLGNSPLHF
TRBV5-4,TRBJ2-3,CASSFRREIYTDTQYF
TRBV9,TRBJ1-2,CASTGTPTNYGYTF
TRBV2,TRBJ2-1,CASRSGGYEQFF
TRBV12-3/TRBV12-4,TRBJ1-5,CASKTGNQPQHF
TRBV7-3,TRBJ2-5,CASSTGTGDETQYF
TRBV6-5,TRBJ2-7,CASSYSGGAGAYEQYF
TRBV7-9,TRBJ1-2,CATGSGAGYTF
TRBV6-5,TRBJ1-2,CASSPVGTDAYGYTF
TRBV5-1,TRBJ2-1,CASSLGVGGPGNEQFF
TRBV25-1,TRBJ1-6,CASSVGTGRVDSPLHF
TRBV15,TRBJ1-5,CATSGGGSGNQPQHF
TRBV28,TRBJ1-4,CASSLSVGQGLANEKLFF
TRBV9,TRBJ1-2,CASRQSGSAGYTF
TRBV2,TRBJ2-5,CASSEAAGAETQYF
TRBV29-1,TRBJ1-1,CSVAVIRDEAFF
TRBV30,TRBJ2-5,CAWHGLAGGGGETQYF
TRBV19,TRBJ2-5,CASSRDFQETQYF
TRBV19,TRBJ2-7,CASSIDLREQYF
TRBV6-5,TRBJ2-7,CASSYSRGTYEQYF
TRBV27,TRBJ2-7,CASSLSRDRRFTSSYEQYF
TRBV19,TRBJ1-1,CASSAHSGNTEAFF